This entry features one TCR beta chain sequence. This record belongs to a study of blood T cell repertoires in COVID-19. Turning to the study itself: Acute-phase and convalescent COVID-19 samples originated in the United States, Italy and Spain.

Under the authors' procedure: From reference gene primer amplification, estimates of nucleated cell counts were derived. The table came from immunoSEQ multiplex PCR; TCRdb's copy has only in-frame clones and leaves some out. The V and J calls and the clone size are those of that table, but D and trimming were determined from the DNA. The repertoire holds 200,000 to 300,000 clones, around 85% seen once, with just under 6.5% in the top ten. The source of this sequence is a woman between 55 and 75 years old with active or convalescent COVID-19. Sequencing was performed on peripheral blood.

This CDR3 reads CASSPLAGGPHNEQFF. CDR3 DNA sequence: TGCGCCAGCAGCCCACTAGCGGGAGGGCCCCACAATGAGCAGTTCTTC. This chain connects TRBV5-1 to TRBJ2-1; 13 bases fit TRBD2. The CDR3 has 16 amino acids. Germline CDR1 reads SGHRS; CDR2 reads YFSETQ. With V trimmed by 4 bases and J by 5 bases, 6 bases remained unmatched.